This T cell receptor (beta chain) was retrieved from a study of OX40 agonist ivuxolimab in advanced cancers. V dropped 3 bases and J dropped 5; count of bases not matched to a gene: 5. Per the germline V gene, CDR1 is ENHRY and CDR2 is SYGVKD. This CDR3 spans 15 amino acids. Libraries were prepared by immunoSEQ multiplex PCR; TCRdb keeps only in-frame clonotypes and omits some of them. The sample lists some 52,000 clones, approximately 94% occurring once. The source material was CD4+ or CD8+ T cells sorted from blood, sampled in a trial of the OX40 agonist ivuxolimab. The rearrangement links TRBV10-3 to TRBJ2-1, with 9 bases lining up with TRBD2. This TCR came from an adult with an advanced solid tumor such as melanoma, head and neck, liver or kidney cancer. This chain's CDR3 is CAISDLAGPHNEQFF. Written as DNA, the CDR3 is TGTGCCATCAGTGATCTAGCGGGACCCCACAATGAGCAGTTCTTC.